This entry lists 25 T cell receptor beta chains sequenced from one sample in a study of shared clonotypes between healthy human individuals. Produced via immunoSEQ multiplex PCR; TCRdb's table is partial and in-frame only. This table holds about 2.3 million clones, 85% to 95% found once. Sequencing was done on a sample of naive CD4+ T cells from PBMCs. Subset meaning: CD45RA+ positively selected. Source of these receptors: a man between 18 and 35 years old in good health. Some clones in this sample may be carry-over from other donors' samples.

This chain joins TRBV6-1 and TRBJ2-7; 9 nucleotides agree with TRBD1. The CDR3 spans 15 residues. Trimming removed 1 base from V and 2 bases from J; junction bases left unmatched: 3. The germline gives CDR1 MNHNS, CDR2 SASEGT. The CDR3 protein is CASSEGDRVTYEQYF. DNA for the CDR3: TGTGCCAGCAGTGAAGGGGACAGGGTTACCTACGAGCAGTACTTC.

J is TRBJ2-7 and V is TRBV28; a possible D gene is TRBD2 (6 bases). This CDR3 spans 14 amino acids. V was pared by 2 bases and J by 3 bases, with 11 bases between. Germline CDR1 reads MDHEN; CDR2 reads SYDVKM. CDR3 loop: CASSLVGGVYEQYF. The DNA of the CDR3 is TGTGCCAGCAGTTTAGTCGGGGGTGTCTACGAGCAGTACTTC.

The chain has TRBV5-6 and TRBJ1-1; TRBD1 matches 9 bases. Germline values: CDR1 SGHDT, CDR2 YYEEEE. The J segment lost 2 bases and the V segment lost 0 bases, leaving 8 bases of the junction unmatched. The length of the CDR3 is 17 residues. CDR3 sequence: CASSLAGQGGGNTEAFF. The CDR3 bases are TGTGCCAGCAGCTTGGCGGGACAGGGAGGGGGAAACACTGAAGCTTTCTTT. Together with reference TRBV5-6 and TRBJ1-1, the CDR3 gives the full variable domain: DAGVTQSPTHLIKTRGQQVTLRCSPKSGHDTVSWYQQALGQGPQFIFQYYEEEERQRGNFPDRFSGHQFPNYSSELNVNALLLGDSALYLCASSLAGQGGGNTEAFFGQGTRLTVV.

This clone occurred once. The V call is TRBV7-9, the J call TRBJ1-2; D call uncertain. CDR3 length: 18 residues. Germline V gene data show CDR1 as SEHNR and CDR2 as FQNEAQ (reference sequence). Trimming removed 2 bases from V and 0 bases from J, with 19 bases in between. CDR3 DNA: TGTGCCAGCAGCTTAATTGGCAGTCTCTTTTCTGCTAACTATGGCTACACCTTC. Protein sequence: CASSLIGSLFSANYGYTF.

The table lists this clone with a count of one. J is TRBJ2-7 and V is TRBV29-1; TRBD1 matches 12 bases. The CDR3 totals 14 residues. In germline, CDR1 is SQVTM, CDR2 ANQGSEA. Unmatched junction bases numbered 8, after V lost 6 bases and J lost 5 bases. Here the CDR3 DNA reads TGCAGCGTCGCCGGGGACAGGGGGCTGGACGAGCAGTACTTC. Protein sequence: CSVAGDRGLDEQYF.

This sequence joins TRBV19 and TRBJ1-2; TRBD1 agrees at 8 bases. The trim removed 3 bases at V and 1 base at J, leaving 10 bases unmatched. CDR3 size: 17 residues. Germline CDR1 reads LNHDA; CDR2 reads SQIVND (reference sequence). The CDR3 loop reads CASSIGGTGLINYGYTF. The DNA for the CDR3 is TGTGCCAGTAGTATCGGGGGGACAGGCCTGATTAACTATGGCTACACCTTC.

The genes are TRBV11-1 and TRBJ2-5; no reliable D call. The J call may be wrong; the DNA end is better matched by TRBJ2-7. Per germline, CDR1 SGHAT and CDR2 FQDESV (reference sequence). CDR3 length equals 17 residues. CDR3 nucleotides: TGTGCCAGCAGCTTATCCCCGGGTCACAAGGACTCCTACGAGCAGTACTTC. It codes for CASSLSPGHKDSYEQYF.

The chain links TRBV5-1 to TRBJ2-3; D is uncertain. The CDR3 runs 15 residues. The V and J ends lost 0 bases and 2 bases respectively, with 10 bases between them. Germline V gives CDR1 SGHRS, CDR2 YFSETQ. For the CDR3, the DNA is TGCGCCAGCAGCTTGGGGCAGACTTACACAGATACGCAGTATTTT. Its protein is CASSLGQTYTDTQYF.

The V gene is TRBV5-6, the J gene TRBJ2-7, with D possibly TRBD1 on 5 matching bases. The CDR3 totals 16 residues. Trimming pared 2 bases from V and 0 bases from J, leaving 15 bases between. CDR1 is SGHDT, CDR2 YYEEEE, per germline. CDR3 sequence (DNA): TGTGCCAGCAGCTTTTTACAGGCGGTGAGCTCCTACGAGCAGTACTTC. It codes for CASSFLQAVSSYEQYF.

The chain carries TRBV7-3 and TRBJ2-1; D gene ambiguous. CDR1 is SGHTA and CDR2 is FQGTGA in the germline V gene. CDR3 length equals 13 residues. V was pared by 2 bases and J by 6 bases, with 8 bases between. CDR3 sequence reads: CASSLGPRNEQFF. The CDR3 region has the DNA TGTGCCAGCAGCTTAGGACCACGCAATGAGCAGTTCTTC.

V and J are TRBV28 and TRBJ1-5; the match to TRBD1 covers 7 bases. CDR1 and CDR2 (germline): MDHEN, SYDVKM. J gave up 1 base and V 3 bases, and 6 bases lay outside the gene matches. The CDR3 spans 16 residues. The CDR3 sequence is CASSFRGGRSNQPQHF. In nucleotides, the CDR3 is TGTGCCAGCAGTTTTAGAGGGGGCCGGAGCAATCAGCCCCAGCATTTT.

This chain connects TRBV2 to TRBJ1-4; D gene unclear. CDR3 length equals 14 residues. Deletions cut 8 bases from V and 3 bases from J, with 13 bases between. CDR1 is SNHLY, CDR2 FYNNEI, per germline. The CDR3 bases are TGTGCCAGCGCTTTCTGGTCAGCTAATGAAAAACTGTTTTTT. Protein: CASAFWSANEKLFF.

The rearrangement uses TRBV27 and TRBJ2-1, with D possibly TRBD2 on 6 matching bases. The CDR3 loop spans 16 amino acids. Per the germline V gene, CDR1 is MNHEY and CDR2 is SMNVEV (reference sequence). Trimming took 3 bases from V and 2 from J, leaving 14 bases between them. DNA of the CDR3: TGTGCCAGCAGTTTCTTACTTGTAGCGGCCTACAATGAGCAGTTCTTC. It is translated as CASSFLLVAAYNEQFF.

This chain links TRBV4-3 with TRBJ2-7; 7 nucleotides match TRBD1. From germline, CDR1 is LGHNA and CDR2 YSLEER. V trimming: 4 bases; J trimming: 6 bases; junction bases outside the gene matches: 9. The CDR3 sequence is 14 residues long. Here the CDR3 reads CASSREPTGSEQYF. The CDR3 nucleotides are TGCGCCAGCAGCCGAGAACCGACAGGGTCCGAGCAGTACTTC.

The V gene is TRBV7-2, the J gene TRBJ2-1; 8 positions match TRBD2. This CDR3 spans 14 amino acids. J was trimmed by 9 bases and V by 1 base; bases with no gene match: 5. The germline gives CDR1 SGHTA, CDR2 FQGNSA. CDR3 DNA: TGTGCCAGCAGCTTAGAAGCGGGAGTATCTGAGCAGTTCTTC. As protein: CASSLEAGVSEQFF.

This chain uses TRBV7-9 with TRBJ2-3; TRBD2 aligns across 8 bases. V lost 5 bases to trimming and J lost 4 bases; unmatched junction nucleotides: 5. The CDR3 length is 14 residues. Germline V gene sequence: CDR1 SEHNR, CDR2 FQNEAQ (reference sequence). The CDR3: CASSGGRWADTQYF. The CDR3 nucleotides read TGTGCCAGCAGCGGCGGGAGGTGGGCAGATACGCAGTATTTT.

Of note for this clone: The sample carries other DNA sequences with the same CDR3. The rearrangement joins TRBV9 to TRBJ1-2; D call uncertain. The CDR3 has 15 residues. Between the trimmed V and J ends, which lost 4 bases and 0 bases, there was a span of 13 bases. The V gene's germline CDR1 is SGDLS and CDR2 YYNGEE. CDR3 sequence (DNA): TGTGCCAGCAGCCCGGGGTCTACTGCTAACTATGGCTACACCTTC. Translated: CASSPGSTANYGYTF. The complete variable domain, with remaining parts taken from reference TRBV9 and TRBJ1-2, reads DSGVTQTPKHLITATGQRVTLRCSPRSGDLSVYWYQQSLDQGLQFLIQYYNGEERAKGNILERFSAQQFPDLHSELNLSSLELGDSALYFCASSPGSTANYGYTFGSGTRLTVV.

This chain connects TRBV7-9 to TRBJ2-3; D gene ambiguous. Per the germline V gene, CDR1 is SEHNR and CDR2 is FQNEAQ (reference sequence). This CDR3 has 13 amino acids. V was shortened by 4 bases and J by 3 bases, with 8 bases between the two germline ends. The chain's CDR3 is CASSSLGTDTQYF. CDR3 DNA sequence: TGTGCCAGCAGCTCTCTGGGGACAGATACGCAGTATTTT.

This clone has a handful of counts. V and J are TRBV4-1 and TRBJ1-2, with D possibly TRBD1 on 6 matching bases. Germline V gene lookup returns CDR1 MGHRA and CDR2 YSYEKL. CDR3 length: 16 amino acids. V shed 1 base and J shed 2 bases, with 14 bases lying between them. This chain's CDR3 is CASSQGRARGNYGYTF. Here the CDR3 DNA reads TGCGCCAGCAGCCAAGGGCGCGCCAGGGGCAACTATGGCTACACCTTC.

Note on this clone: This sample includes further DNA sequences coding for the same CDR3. This chain's CDR3 is CASSPGQGPEAFF. The CDR3, as DNA: TGCGCCAGCAGTCCTGGACAGGGGCCTGAAGCTTTCTTT. The chain carries TRBV5-1 and TRBJ1-1; 9 positions match TRBD1. With 5 bases clipped from V and 6 bases from J, the junction kept 5 bases outside the gene matches. The CDR3 extends over 13 amino acids. Germline values: CDR1 SGHRS, CDR2 YFSETQ.

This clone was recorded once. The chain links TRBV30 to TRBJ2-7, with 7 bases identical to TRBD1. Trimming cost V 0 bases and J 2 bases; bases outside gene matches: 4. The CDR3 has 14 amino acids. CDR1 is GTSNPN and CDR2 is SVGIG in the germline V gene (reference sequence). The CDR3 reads CAWSVRQGPYEQYF. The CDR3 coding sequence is TGTGCCTGGAGTGTACGACAGGGCCCCTACGAGCAGTACTTC.

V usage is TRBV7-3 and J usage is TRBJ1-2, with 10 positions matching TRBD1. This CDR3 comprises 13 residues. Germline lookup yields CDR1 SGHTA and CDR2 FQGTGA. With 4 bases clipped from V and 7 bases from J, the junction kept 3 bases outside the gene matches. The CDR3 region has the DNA TGTGCCAGCAGCTCCGGGACAGGGGCTGGCTACACCTTC. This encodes CASSSGTGAGYTF.

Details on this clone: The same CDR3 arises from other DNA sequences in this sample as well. CDR3 loop: CASSLGGGTNTGELFF. In nucleotides, the CDR3 is TGTGCCAGCAGTTTGGGTGGCGGGACCAACACCGGGGAGCTGTTTTTT. This chain links TRBV28 with TRBJ2-2, with D possibly TRBD2 on 6 matching bases. With 3 bases removed from V and 2 bases from J, the gap between germline ends came to 13 bases. The CDR3 loop spans 16 amino acids. CDR1 is MDHEN, CDR2 SYDVKM, per germline.

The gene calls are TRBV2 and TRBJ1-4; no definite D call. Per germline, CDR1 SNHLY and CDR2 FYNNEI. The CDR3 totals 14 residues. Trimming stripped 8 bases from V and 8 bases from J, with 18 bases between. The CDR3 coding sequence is TGTGCCAGCTTATATCCCCGGCTGGGGGAAAAACTGTTTTTT. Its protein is CASLYPRLGEKLFF.

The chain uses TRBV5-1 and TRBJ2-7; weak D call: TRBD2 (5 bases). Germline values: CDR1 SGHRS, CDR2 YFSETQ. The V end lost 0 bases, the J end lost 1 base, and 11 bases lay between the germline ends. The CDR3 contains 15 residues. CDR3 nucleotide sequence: TGCGCCAGCAGCTTGGTGGGAGAACAGTCCTACGAGCAGTACTTC. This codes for CASSLVGEQSYEQYF.